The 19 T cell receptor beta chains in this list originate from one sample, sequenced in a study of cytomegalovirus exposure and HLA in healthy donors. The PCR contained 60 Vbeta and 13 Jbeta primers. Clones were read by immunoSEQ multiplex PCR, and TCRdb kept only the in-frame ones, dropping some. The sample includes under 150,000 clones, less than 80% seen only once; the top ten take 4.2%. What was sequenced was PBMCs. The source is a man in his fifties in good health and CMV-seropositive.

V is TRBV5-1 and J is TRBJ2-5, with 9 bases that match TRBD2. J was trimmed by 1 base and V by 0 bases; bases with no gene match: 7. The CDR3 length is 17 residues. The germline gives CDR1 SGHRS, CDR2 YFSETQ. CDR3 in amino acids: CASSLGTTSGAQETQYF. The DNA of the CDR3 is TGCGCCAGCAGCTTGGGAACGACTAGCGGTGCCCAAGAGACCCAGTACTTC.

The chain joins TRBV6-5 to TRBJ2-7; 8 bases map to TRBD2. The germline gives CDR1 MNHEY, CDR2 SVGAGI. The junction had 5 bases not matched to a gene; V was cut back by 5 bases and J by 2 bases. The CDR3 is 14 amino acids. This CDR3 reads CASSRSGSAYEQYF. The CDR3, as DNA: TGTGCCAGCAGTCGGAGCGGGAGCGCCTACGAGCAGTACTTC.

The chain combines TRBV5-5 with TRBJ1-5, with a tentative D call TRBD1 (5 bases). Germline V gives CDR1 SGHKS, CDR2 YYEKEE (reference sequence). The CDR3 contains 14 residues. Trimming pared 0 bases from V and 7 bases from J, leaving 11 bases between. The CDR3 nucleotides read TGTGCCAGCAGCTTGGTAGGGGATACACAGCCCCAGCATTTT. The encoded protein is CASSLVGDTQPQHF.

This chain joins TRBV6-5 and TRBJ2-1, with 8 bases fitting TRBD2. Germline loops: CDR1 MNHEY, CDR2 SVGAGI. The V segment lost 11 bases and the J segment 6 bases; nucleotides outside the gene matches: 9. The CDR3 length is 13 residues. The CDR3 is CAAGTRGGNEQFF. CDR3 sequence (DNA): TGTGCCGCCGGGACTAGAGGGGGCAATGAGCAGTTCTTC.

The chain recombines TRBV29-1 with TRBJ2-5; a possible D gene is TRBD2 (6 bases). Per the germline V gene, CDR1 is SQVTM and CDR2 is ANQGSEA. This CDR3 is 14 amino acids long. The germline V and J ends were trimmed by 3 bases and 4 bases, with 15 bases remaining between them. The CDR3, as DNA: TGCAGCGTTGAGCCTCAGGGAGGCATAGAGACCCAGTACTTC. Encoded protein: CSVEPQGGIETQYF.

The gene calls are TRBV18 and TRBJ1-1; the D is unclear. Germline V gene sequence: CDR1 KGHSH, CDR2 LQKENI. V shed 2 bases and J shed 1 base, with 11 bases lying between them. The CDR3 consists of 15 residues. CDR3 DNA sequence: TGTGCCAGCTCACCAGGGAACGGGAGGAACACTGAAGCTTTCTTT. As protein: CASSPGNGRNTEAFF.

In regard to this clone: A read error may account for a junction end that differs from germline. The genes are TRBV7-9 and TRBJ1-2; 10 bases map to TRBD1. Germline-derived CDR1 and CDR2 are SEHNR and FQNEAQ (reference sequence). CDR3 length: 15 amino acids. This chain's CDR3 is CSSSLRGDRGHGYTF. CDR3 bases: TGTTCCAGCAGTCTACGTGGGGACAGGGGCCATGGCTACACCTTC. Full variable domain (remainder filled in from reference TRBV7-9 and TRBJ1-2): DTGVSQNPRHKITKRGQNVTFRCDPISEHNRLYWYRQTLGQGPEFLTYFQNEAQLEKSRLLSDRFSAERPKGSFSTLEIQRTEQGDSAMYLCSSSLRGDRGHGYTFGSGTRLTVV.

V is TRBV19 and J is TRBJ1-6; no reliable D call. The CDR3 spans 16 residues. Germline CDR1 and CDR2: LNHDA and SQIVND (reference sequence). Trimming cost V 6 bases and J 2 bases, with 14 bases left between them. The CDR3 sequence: CASRAGTATYNSPLHF. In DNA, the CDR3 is TGTGCCAGTAGGGCAGGTACAGCTACCTATAATTCACCCCTCCACTTT.

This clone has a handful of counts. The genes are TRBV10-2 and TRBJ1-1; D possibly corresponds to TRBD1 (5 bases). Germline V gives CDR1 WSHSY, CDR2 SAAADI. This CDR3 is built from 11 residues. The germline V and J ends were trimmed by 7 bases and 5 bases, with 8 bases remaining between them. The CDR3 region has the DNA TGCGCCAGCACTGGGGGGACTGAAGCTTTCTTT. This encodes CASTGGTEAFF.

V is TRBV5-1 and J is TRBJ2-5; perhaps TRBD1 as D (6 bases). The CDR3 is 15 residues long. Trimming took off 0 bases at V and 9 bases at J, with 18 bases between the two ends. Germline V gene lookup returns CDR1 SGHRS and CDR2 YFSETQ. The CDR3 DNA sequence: TGCGCCAGCAGCTTGGAATCGGGGACAACCTCCGCCCAGTACTTC. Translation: CASSLESGTTSAQYF.

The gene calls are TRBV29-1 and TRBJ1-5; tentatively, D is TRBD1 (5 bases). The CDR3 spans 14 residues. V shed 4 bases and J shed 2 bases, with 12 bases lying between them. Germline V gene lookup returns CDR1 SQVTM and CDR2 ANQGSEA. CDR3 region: CSVAFGGGNQPQHF. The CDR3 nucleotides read TGCAGCGTTGCCTTTGGGGGGGGCAATCAGCCCCAGCATTTT. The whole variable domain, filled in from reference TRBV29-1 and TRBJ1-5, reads SAVISQKPSRDICQRGTSLTIQCQVDSQVTMMFWYRQQPGQSLTLIATANQGSEATYESGFVIDKFPISRPNLTFSTLTVSNMSPEDSSIYLCSVAFGGGNQPQHFGDGTRLSIL.

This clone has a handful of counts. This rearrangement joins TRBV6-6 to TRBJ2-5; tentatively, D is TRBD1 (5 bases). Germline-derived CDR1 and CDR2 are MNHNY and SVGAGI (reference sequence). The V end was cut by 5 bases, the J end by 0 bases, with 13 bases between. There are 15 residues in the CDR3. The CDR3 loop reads CASSNPGQYQETQYF. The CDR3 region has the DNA TGTGCCAGCAGTAACCCCGGACAATACCAAGAGACCCAGTACTTC.

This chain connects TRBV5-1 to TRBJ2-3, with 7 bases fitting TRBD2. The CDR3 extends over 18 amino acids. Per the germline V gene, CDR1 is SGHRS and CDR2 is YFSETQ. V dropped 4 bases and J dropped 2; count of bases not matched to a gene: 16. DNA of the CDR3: TGCGCCAGCAGCGGGAGGGTGGGGTTCATCGGTTCCACAGATACGCAGTATTTT. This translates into CASSGRVGFIGSTDTQYF.

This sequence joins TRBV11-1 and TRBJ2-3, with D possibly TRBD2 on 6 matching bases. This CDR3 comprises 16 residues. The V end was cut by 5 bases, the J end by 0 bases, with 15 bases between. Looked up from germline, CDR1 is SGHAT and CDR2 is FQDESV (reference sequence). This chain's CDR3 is CASSTPGTPSTDTQYF. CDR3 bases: TGTGCCAGCAGCACACCCGGGACTCCTAGCACAGATACGCAGTATTTT.

The DNA of the CDR3 is TGTGCTAGTGGTTTGGTAGACAGGGGAGAGACCCAGTACTTC. It specifies CASGLVDRGETQYF. J is TRBJ2-5 and V is TRBV12-5, with TRBD1 identical over 8 bases. This CDR3 is built from 14 residues. V was pared by 0 bases and J by 4 bases, with 1 base of the junction left unmatched. Germline CDR1 LGHNT, CDR2 FRNRAP. The full variable domain, with the rest looked up from reference TRBV12-5 and TRBJ2-5, is DARVTQTPRHKVTEMGQEVTMRCQPILGHNTVFWYRQTMMQGLELLAYFRNRAPLDDSGMPKDRFSAEMPDATLATLKIQPSEPRDSAVYFCASGLVDRGETQYFGPGTRLLVL.

This CDR3 reads CASSPGGRRGYTF. The CDR3 region has the DNA TGTGCCAGCAGTCCCGGCGGGCGTCGCGGCTACACCTTC. The chain links TRBV6-5 to TRBJ1-2; D not certain. V shed 5 bases and J shed 8 bases, with 15 bases lying between them. Germline CDR1 is MNHEY and CDR2 is SVGAGI. There are 13 residues in the CDR3.

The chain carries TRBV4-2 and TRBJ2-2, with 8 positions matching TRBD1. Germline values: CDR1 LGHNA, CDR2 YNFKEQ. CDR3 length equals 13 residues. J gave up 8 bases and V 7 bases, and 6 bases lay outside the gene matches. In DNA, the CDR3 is TGTGCCAGCACCCTGGACAGGGATGGGGAGCTGTTTTTT. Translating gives CASTLDRDGELFF.

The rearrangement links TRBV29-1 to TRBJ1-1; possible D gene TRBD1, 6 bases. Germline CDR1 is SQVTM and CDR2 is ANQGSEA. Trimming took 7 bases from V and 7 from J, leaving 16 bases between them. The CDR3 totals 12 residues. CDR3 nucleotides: TGCAGCGGCCGGACAGACAGACTTGAAGCTTTCTTT. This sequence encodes CSGRTDRLEAFF.

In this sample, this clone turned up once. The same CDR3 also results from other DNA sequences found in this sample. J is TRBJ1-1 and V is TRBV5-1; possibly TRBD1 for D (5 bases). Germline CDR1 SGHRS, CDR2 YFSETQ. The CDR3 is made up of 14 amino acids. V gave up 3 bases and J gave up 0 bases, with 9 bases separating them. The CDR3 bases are TGCGCCAGCAGCTCCGACAGTCTGAACACTGAAGCTTTCTTT. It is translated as CASSSDSLNTEAFF.